The rows below give T cell receptor beta chains drawn from one sample of a study of regulatory T cells in long-lasting Graves disease. MiXCR, run by TCRdb on the multiplex PCR reads, gives a single entry per CDR3 protein. The repertoire includes about 430,000 distinct CDR3 sequences, over 14% of them detected once, and over 7% sits in the top ten. These data were also filed under a second study, of T cells in Graves' hyperthyroidism and ophthalmopathy.

Sequenced here: peripheral blood mononuclear cells (PBMCs), sampled at new diagnosis, from a patient treated with antithyroid drugs. The receptors stem from a woman between 40 and 55 years old with Graves disease. Both conserved end residues are part of each CDR3. The order of the fields is clone size, J gene, V gene, CDR3 protein. Rows give clone size only sometimes, using once, few, many, or a class for an expanded clone.

clone_size: many; j_call: TRBJ2-5; v_call: TRBV12-3/TRBV12-4; cdr3_aa: CASSLRAMGETQYF
clone_size: NA; j_call: TRBJ1-2; v_call: TRBV6-1; cdr3_aa: CASHGGQGVGLYGYTF
clone_size: NA; j_call: TRBJ1-5; v_call: TRBV19; cdr3_aa: CASSTGTAGRPQHF
clone_size: NA; j_call: TRBJ1-1; v_call: TRBV19; cdr3_aa: CASSILTGVNTEAFF
clone_size: NA; j_call: TRBJ2-7; v_call: TRBV4-1; cdr3_aa: CASSQETGLSYEQYF
clone_size: NA; j_call: TRBJ2-2; v_call: TRBV12-3/TRBV12-4; cdr3_aa: CASSILAGGNGELFF
clone_size: many; j_call: TRBJ2-2; v_call: TRBV10-3; cdr3_aa: CAISGGDLGELFF
clone_size: NA; j_call: TRBJ1-5; v_call: TRBV12-3/TRBV12-4; cdr3_aa: CASSFGGMQPQHF
clone_size: few; j_call: TRBJ2-3; v_call: TRBV5-1; cdr3_aa: CASSRTDRTDTQYF
clone_size: NA; j_call: TRBJ2-1; v_call: TRBV19; cdr3_aa: CASLGLAGGYEQFF
clone_size: many; j_call: TRBJ2-3; v_call: TRBV7-2; cdr3_aa: CASSPGNADTQYF
clone_size: once; j_call: TRBJ1-4; v_call: TRBV9; cdr3_aa: CASSSKTTNEKLFF
clone_size: many; j_call: TRBJ2-5; v_call: TRBV28; cdr3_aa: CASSALAGEGDETQYF
clone_size: NA; j_call: TRBJ2-1; v_call: TRBV6-2/TRBV6-3; cdr3_aa: CASSYSNAGTFDEQFF
clone_size: few; j_call: TRBJ2-1; v_call: TRBV5-1; cdr3_aa: CASSFVESSYNEQFF
clone_size: many; j_call: TRBJ2-5; v_call: TRBV6-1; cdr3_aa: CASSADSQTQYF
clone_size: many; j_call: TRBJ1-4; v_call: TRBV19; cdr3_aa: CASSNDRGMSEKLFF
clone_size: many; j_call: TRBJ1-1; v_call: TRBV30; cdr3_aa: CAWTPLTGRLAEAFF
clone_size: NA; j_call: TRBJ2-3; v_call: TRBV28; cdr3_aa: CASSSDSGRVDTQYF
clone_size: many; j_call: TRBJ2-1; v_call: TRBV27; cdr3_aa: CASSPRLAGYNEQFF
clone_size: many; j_call: TRBJ2-7; v_call: TRBV6-2/TRBV6-3; cdr3_aa: CASSYSILAGEYEQYF
clone_size: few; j_call: TRBJ2-7; v_call: TRBV19; cdr3_aa: CASTGSLEQYF
clone_size: many; j_call: NA; v_call: TRBV28; cdr3_aa: CASRTTGTKQYF
clone_size: many; j_call: TRBJ1-1; v_call: TRBV27; cdr3_aa: CASTGGQGITEAFF
clone_size: few; j_call: TRBJ1-1; v_call: TRBV4-1; cdr3_aa: CASSQNRQGGGDVFF
clone_size: NA; j_call: TRBJ2-4; v_call: TRBV4-1; cdr3_aa: CASSQGDPSAKNIQYF
clone_size: few; j_call: TRBJ2-7; v_call: TRBV11-3; cdr3_aa: CASSFGQGTLTYEQYF
clone_size: many; j_call: TRBJ2-1; v_call: TRBV5-1; cdr3_aa: CASSPDGGSSYNEQFF
clone_size: NA; j_call: TRBJ1-5; v_call: TRBV30; cdr3_aa: CAWSGQDNQPQHF
clone_size: few; j_call: TRBJ2-5; v_call: TRBV5-1; cdr3_aa: CASSLGDRGMETQYF
clone_size: few; j_call: TRBJ2-2; v_call: TRBV25-1; cdr3_aa: CASSEPGLELFF
clone_size: few; j_call: TRBJ2-2; v_call: TRBV7-9; cdr3_aa: CASSLGTGTTGELFF
clone_size: many; j_call: TRBJ2-5; v_call: TRBV5-5; cdr3_aa: CASSPTTSEETQYF
clone_size: many; j_call: TRBJ2-1; v_call: TRBV12-3/TRBV12-4; cdr3_aa: CASSFRGGEQFF
clone_size: few; j_call: TRBJ2-1; v_call: TRBV7-3; cdr3_aa: CASSSRQGASYNEQFF
clone_size: NA; j_call: TRBJ2-7; v_call: TRBV19; cdr3_aa: CASSIEGSSYEQYF
clone_size: many; j_call: TRBJ2-5; v_call: TRBV28; cdr3_aa: CASSHPRFTIETQYF
clone_size: NA; j_call: TRBJ1-1; v_call: TRBV13; cdr3_aa: CASSLVGTGGITEAFF
clone_size: many; j_call: TRBJ2-1; v_call: TRBV12-3/TRBV12-4; cdr3_aa: CASIHSLTGAYNEQFF
clone_size: many; j_call: TRBJ2-2; v_call: TRBV28; cdr3_aa: CASSRSDRPGELFF
clone_size: NA; j_call: TRBJ1-3; v_call: TRBV4-2; cdr3_aa: CASSQGPQGAPGNTIYF
clone_size: many; j_call: TRBJ1-2; v_call: TRBV18; cdr3_aa: CASSPSQGNYGYTF
clone_size: many; j_call: TRBJ2-7; v_call: TRBV11-2; cdr3_aa: CASSPARVRNEQYF
clone_size: many; j_call: TRBJ2-1; v_call: TRBV12-3/TRBV12-4; cdr3_aa: CASSLLAPYNEQFF
clone_size: many; j_call: TRBJ2-5; v_call: TRBV11-2; cdr3_aa: CASSPGLLGRETQYF
clone_size: many; j_call: TRBJ2-1; v_call: TRBV7-9; cdr3_aa: CASSLAGSTNEQFF
clone_size: NA; j_call: TRBJ2-2; v_call: TRBV6-5; cdr3_aa: CASSYGTGRTGELFF
clone_size: many; j_call: TRBJ1-5; v_call: TRBV30; cdr3_aa: CAWSQGDRDVTPQHF
clone_size: many; j_call: TRBJ2-3; v_call: TRBV27; cdr3_aa: CASSFMGHLTTDTQYF